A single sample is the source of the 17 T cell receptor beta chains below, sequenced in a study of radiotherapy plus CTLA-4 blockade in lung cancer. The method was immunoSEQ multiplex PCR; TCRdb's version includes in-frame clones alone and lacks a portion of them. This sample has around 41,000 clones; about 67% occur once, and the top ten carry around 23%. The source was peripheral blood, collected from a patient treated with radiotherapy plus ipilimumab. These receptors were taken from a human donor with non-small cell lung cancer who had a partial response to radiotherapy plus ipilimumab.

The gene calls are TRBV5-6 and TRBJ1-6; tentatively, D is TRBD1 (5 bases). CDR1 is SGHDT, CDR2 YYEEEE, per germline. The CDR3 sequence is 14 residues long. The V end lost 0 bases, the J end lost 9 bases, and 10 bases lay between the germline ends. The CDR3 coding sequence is TGTGCCAGCAGCTTGGAGGGGTGGGGTTCACCCCTCCACTTT. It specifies CASSLEGWGSPLHF. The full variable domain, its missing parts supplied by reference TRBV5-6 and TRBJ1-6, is DAGVTQSPTHLIKTRGQQVTLRCSPKSGHDTVSWYQQALGQGPQFIFQYYEEEERQRGNFPDRFSGHQFPNYSSELNVNALLLGDSALYLCASSLEGWGSPLHFGNGTRLTVT.

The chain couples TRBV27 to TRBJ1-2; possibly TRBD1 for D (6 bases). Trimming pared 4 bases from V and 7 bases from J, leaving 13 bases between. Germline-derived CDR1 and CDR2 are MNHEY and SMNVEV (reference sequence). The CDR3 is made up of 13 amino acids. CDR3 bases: TGTGCCAGCAGTTCCAACAGGGCTGGTGGCTACACCTTC. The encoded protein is CASSSNRAGGYTF.

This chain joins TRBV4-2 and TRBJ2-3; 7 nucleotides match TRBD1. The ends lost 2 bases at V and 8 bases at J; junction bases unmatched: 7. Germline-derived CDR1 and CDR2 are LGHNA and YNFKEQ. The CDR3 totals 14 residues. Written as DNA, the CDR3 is TGTGCCAGCAGCCAATTAGGGGGCAGGGGTACGCAGTATTTT. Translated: CASSQLGGRGTQYF.

CDR3 in amino acids: CASSVDSQERGTEAFF. The DNA of the CDR3 is TGTGCCAGCAGTGTGGACAGCCAGGAAAGGGGCACTGAAGCTTTCTTT. The rearrangement joins TRBV7-2 to TRBJ1-1, with D possibly matching TRBD1 (6 bases). V was trimmed by 6 bases and J by 4 bases, leaving 21 bases between them. Germline-derived CDR1 and CDR2 are SGHTA and FQGNSA. The length of the CDR3 is 16 residues.

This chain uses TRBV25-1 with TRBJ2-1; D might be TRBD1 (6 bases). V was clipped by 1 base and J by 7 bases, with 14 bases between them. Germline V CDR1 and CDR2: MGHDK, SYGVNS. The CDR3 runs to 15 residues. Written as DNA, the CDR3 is TGTGCCAGCAGTGAATCCCGAACAGGGTTGAATGAGCAGTTCTTC. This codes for CASSESRTGLNEQFF.

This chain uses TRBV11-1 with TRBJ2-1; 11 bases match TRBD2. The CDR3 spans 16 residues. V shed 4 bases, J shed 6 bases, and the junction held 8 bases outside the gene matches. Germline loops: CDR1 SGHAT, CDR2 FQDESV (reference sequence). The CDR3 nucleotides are TGTGCCAGCAGCTACTCCGGGACTAGCGGTTTCAATGAGCAGTTCTTC. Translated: CASSYSGTSGFNEQFF.

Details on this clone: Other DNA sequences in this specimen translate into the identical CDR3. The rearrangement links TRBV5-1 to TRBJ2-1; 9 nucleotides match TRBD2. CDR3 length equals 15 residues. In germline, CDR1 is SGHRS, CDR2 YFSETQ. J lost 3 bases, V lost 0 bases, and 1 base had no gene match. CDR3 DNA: TGCGCCAGCAGCTTGGGACTAGCGGACTACAATGAGCAGTTCTTC. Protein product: CASSLGLADYNEQFF.

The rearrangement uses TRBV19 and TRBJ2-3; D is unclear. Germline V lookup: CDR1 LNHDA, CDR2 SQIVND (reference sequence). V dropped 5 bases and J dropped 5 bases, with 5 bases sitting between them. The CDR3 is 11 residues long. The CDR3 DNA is TGTGCCAGTAGTTTTAGAGATACGCAGTATTTT. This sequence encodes CASSFRDTQYF.

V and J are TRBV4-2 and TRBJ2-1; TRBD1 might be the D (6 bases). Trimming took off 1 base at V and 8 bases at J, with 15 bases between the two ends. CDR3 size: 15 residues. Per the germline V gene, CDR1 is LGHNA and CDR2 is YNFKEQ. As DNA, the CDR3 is TGTGCCAGCAGCCAAGCAGGGGTAGTGGCCCATGAGCAGTTCTTC. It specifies CASSQAGVVAHEQFF.

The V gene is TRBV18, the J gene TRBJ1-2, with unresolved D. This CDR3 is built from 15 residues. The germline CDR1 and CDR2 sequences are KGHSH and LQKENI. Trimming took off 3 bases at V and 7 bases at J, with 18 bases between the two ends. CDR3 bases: TGTGCCAGCTCACCCGTAAACACCGGGGTCCGTGGCTACACCTTC. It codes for CASSPVNTGVRGYTF.

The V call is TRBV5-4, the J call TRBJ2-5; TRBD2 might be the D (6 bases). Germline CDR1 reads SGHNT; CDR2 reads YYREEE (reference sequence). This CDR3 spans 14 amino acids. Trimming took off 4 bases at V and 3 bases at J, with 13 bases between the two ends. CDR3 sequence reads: CASSPPAGKETQYF. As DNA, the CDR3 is TGTGCCAGCAGCCCCCCCGCGGGGAAAGAGACCCAGTACTTC.

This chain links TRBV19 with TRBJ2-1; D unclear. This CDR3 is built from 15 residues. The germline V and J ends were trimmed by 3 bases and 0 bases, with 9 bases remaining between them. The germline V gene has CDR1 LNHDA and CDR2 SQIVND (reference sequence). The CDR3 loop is CASSILPFSYNEQFF. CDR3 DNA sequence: TGTGCCAGTAGTATTCTCCCCTTCTCCTACAATGAGCAGTTCTTC.

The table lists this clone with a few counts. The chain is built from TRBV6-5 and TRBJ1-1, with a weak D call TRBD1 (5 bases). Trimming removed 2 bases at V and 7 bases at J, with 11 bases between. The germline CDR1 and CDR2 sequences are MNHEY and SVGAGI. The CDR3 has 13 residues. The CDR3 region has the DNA TGTGCCAGCAGTTACACCAGGGAGGATGAAGCTTTCTTT. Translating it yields CASSYTREDEAFF.

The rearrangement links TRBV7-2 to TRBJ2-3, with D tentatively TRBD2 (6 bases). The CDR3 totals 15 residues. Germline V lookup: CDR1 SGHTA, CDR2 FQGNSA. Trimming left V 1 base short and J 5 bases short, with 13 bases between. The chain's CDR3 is CASSLGPGEQDTQYF. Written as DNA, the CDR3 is TGTGCCAGCAGCTTAGGCCCGGGGGAACAAGATACGCAGTATTTT.

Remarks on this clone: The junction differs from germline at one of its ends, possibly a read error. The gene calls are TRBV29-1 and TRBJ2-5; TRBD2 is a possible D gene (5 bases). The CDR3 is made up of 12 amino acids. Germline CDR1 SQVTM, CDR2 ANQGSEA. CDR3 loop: CSLEEVGETQYF. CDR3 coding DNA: TGCAGCCTTGAGGAGGTCGGAGAGACCCAGTACTTC.

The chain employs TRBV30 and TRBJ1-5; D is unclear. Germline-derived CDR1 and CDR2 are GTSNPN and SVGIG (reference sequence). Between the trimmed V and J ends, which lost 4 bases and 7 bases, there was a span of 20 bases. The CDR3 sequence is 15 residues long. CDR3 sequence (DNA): TGTGCCTGGACCCCACGAGGACTTGGGGAACAGCCCCAGCATTTT. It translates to CAWTPRGLGEQPQHF.

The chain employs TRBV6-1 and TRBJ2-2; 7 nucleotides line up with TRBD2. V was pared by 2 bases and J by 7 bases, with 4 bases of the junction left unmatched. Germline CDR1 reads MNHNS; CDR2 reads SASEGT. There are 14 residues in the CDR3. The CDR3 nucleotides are TGTGCCAGCAGTGAAACGGGAGGAATCGGGGAGCTGTTTTTT. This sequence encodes CASSETGGIGELFF.